This is a list of T cell receptor beta chains from one sample in a study of graft-versus-host responses after intestinal transplantation. Sequenced by immunoSEQ multiplex PCR; TCRdb stores in-frame clones only, minus some. The data hold tens of thousands of clones, with under 90% observed a single time. Their antigens are not known. The sequencing used unstimulated CD4+ T cells sorted from spleen or lymph node cells, collected before intestinal transplant. These TCRs come from a human donor who received an intestinal transplant. CDR3s include the opening cysteine and the closing phenylalanine or tryptophan. The order of the fields is J gene, D gene, clone size, V gene, CDR3 protein, CDR3 DNA. The D gene is left open where the match is weak. Clone size appears in some rows only: once, few, many, or a class for an expanded clone.

TRBJ2-6,NA,NA,TRBV14,CASSASSGANVLTF,TGTGCCAGCAGCGCCAGCTCTGGGGCCAACGTCCTGACTTTC
TRBJ1-6,NA,few,TRBV4-2,CASSQEDKASSPLHF,TGTGCCAGCAGCCAAGAGGACAAGGCGAGTTCACCCCTCCACTTT
TRBJ1-6,NA,once,TRBV6-5,CATTPGSYNSPLHF,TGTGCCACCACCCCGGGCTCCTATAATTCACCCCTCCACTTT
TRBJ1-2,NA,NA,TRBV7-9,CASSLLQGGFSF,TGTGCCAGCAGCTTATTGCAGGGAGGCTTCTCCTTC
TRBJ2-5,NA,NA,TRBV9,CASSVGGFQETQYF,TGTGCCAGCAGCGTGGGGGGATTCCAAGAGACCCAGTACTTC
TRBJ1-6,NA,NA,TRBV19,CASRDMQNSPLHF,TGTGCCTCACGCGACATGCAAAATTCACCCCTCCACTTT
TRBJ2-7,TRBD2,NA,TRBV7-2,CASSHPGLGVYEQYF,TGTGCCAGCAGCCATCCGGGACTAGGCGTCTACGAGCAGTACTTC
TRBJ2-2,TRBD1,NA,TRBV5-1,CASSFRLDRGSDTGELFF,TGCGCCAGCAGCTTTCGCCTGGACAGGGGGAGTGATACCGGGGAGCTGTTTTTT
TRBJ2-5,NA,NA,TRBV5-1,CASSLGLGETQYF,TGCGCCAGCAGCTTGGGGCTAGGAGAGACCCAGTACTTC
TRBJ1-3,NA,NA,TRBV5-1,CASSLALATAGNTIYF,TGCGCCAGCAGCTTGGCCTTAGCGACGGCCGGAAACACCATATATTTT
TRBJ1-2,NA,NA,TRBV18,CASSPQGGVGYTF,TGTGCCAGCTCACCCCAGGGAGGGGTAGGCTACACCTTC
TRBJ2-7,TRBD2,NA,TRBV29-1,CSVETVAGTFSREQYF,TGCAGCGTTGAGACCGTAGCGGGGACCTTTTCGCGGGAGCAGTACTTC